Listed below are T cell receptor beta chains from one sample, sequenced in a study of long-term antiretroviral therapy in people with HIV. Method: immunoSEQ multiplex PCR; TCRdb's copy keeps in-frame clones and lacks some. The table includes more than 10,000 clones, 83% detected once. The material sequenced was unsorted PBMCs, taken 3.4 years after starting antiretroviral therapy. All receptors derive from a man in his forties or fifties with HIV. The CDR3 runs from the conserved cysteine through the conserved F or W. A D gene is named only where the DNA matches it firmly. Clone sizes are given selectively: once, few, many, or a class where the clone is expanded.

size: once
J: TRBJ2-7
V: TRBV29-1
length: 15
D: .
CDR3: CSVEGYVGADYEQYF
DNA: TGCAGCGTTGAAGGTTACGTCGGGGCCGACTACGAGCAGTACTTC

size: .
J: TRBJ2-7
V: TRBV6-5
length: 15
D: TRBD1
CDR3: CASSYSGLGGPEQYF
DNA: TGTGCCAGCAGTTACTCGGGTTTAGGGGGCCCCGAACAGTACTTC

size: .
J: TRBJ1-5
V: TRBV7-8
length: 14
D: .
CDR3: CASSYGQSNQPQHF
DNA: TGTGCCAGCAGCTACGGACAGAGCAATCAGCCCCAGCATTTT

size: .
J: TRBJ1-1
V: TRBV5-1
length: 13
D: .
CDR3: CASSWSTRTEAFF
DNA: TGCGCCAGCAGCTGGAGTACACGGACTGAAGCTTTCTTT

size: .
J: TRBJ2-7
V: TRBV7-8
length: 14
D: TRBD1
CDR3: CASSLRQGANEQYF
DNA: TGTGCCAGCAGCCTCCGACAGGGGGCCAACGAGCAGTACTTC

size: .
J: TRBJ2-1
V: TRBV11-2
length: 14
D: .
CDR3: CASSLHGGENEQFF
DNA: TGTGCCAGCAGCTTACACGGGGGTGAGAATGAGCAGTTCTTC

size: .
J: TRBJ2-5
V: TRBV6-6
length: 13
D: .
CDR3: CASSYSVQETQYF
DNA: TGTGCCAGCAGTTATAGCGTCCAAGAGACCCAGTACTTC

size: .
J: TRBJ2-7
V: TRBV30
length: 15
D: .
CDR3: CAWSPQGSYSYEQYF
DNA: TGTGCCTGGAGTCCCCAGGGCTCATACTCCTACGAGCAGTACTTC

size: .
J: TRBJ1-1
V: TRBV28
length: 12
D: .
CDR3: CASRLTNTEAFF
DNA: TGTGCCAGCAGGTTGACGAACACTGAAGCTTTCTTT

size: .
J: TRBJ2-1
V: TRBV25-1
length: 15
D: TRBD2
CDR3: CASGPPGLAGGGQFF
DNA: TGTGCCAGCGGGCCACCGGGACTAGCGGGAGGAGGGCAGTTCTTC

size: .
J: TRBJ2-1
V: TRBV7-2
length: 12
D: .
CDR3: CASLDNNNEQFF
DNA: TGTGCCAGCTTGGACAACAACAATGAGCAGTTCTTC

size: .
J: TRBJ2-3
V: TRBV27
length: 18
D: TRBD2
CDR3: CASSFLLGLAGDSDTQYF
DNA: TGTGCCAGCAGTTTCCTTCTCGGACTAGCGGGAGATTCAGATACGCAGTATTTT

size: .
J: TRBJ1-2
V: TRBV18
length: 16
D: .
CDR3: CASSPLLGGRVNGYTF
DNA: TGTGCCAGCTCACCTCTTCTTGGGGGGCGCGTTAATGGCTACACCTTC

size: .
J: TRBJ1-5
V: TRBV6-6
length: 15
D: .
CDR3: CASRKGGDSNQPQHF
DNA: TGTGCCAGCAGGAAGGGGGGAGACAGCAATCAGCCCCAGCATTTT

size: .
J: TRBJ2-3
V: TRBV7-8
length: 16
D: .
CDR3: CASSPFSFSSTDTQYF
DNA: TGTGCCAGCAGCCCCTTTTCGTTTTCTAGCACAGATACGCAGTATTTT

size: .
J: TRBJ1-5
V: TRBV19
length: 14
D: .
CDR3: CASIGGVANQPQHF
DNA: TGTGCCAGTATCGGGGGGGTAGCAAATCAGCCCCAGCATTTT

size: few
J: TRBJ1-5
V: TRBV29-1
length: 14
D: .
CDR3: CSVGTGFGDQPQHF
DNA: TGCAGCGTTGGAACCGGGTTCGGCGATCAGCCCCAGCATTTT

size: medium-sized
J: TRBJ1-1
V: TRBV7-9
length: 14
D: .
CDR3: CASSLGQLNTEAFF
DNA: TGTGCCAGCAGCTTGGGTCAGCTGAACACTGAAGCTTTCTTT

size: .
J: TRBJ2-2
V: TRBV28
length: 14
D: TRBD2
CDR3: CASREQGLAVRLFF
DNA: TGTGCCAGCAGGGAACAGGGACTAGCAGTACGGCTGTTTTTT

size: once
J: TRBJ2-5
V: TRBV28
length: 14
D: .
CDR3: CASRPPGQSETQYF
DNA: TGTGCCAGCAGGCCTCCGGGGCAGTCAGAGACCCAGTACTTC

size: .
J: TRBJ2-1
V: TRBV5-6
length: 16
D: .
CDR3: CASSLRGGRLYNEQFF
DNA: TGTGCCAGCAGCTTAAGGGGAGGCAGGCTCTACAATGAGCAGTTCTTC

size: .
J: TRBJ2-3
V: TRBV19
length: 13
D: .
CDR3: CASSPQDGYTQYF
DNA: TGTGCCAGTAGCCCGCAGGACGGGTATACGCAGTATTTT

size: .
J: TRBJ1-1
V: TRBV29-1
length: 10
D: .
CDR3: CSVGLGEAFF
DNA: TGCAGCGTTGGCCTGGGTGAAGCTTTCTTT

size: .
J: TRBJ1-4
V: TRBV7-6
length: 15
D: TRBD1
CDR3: CASSPTDRGNEKLFF
DNA: TGTGCCAGCAGCCCAACAGACAGGGGGAATGAAAAACTGTTTTTT

size: .
J: TRBJ2-7
V: TRBV4-1
length: 16
D: TRBD1
CDR3: CASSPNPGQGIYEQYF
DNA: TGCGCCAGCAGCCCGAACCCCGGACAGGGGATCTACGAGCAGTACTTC

size: .
J: TRBJ1-1
V: TRBV10-3
length: 15
D: TRBD1
CDR3: CAISVTGTGNTEAFF
DNA: TGTGCCATCAGTGTAACCGGGACAGGGAACACTGAAGCTTTCTTT

size: .
J: TRBJ1-5
V: TRBV9
length: 15
D: .
CDR3: CASSVGGFGDQPQHF
DNA: TGTGCCAGCAGCGTAGGTGGATTCGGGGATCAGCCCCAGCATTTT

size: once
J: TRBJ1-2
V: TRBV27
length: 13
D: .
CDR3: CASSFGQFNGYTF
DNA: TGTGCCAGCAGTTTTGGGCAGTTCAATGGCTACACCTTC

size: few
J: TRBJ2-1
V: TRBV4-3
length: 16
D: TRBD1
CDR3: CASSQDRAGQGNEQFF
DNA: TGCGCCAGCAGCCAAGATCGTGCGGGACAGGGGAATGAGCAGTTCTTC

size: few
J: TRBJ2-1
V: TRBV7-2
length: 14
D: .
CDR3: CASSFLRSSDEQFF
DNA: TGTGCCAGCAGCTTCCTCAGATCGAGCGATGAGCAGTTCTTC

size: .
J: TRBJ2-7
V: TRBV19
length: 15
D: .
CDR3: CASSLGRGRSYEQYF
DNA: TGTGCCAGTAGCCTAGGGAGGGGGCGATCCTACGAGCAGTACTTC

size: once
J: TRBJ2-1
V: TRBV11-2
length: 15
D: .
CDR3: CASSLAGTQYNEQFF
DNA: TGTGCCAGCAGCTTAGCCGGGACCCAGTACAATGAGCAGTTCTTC

size: .
J: TRBJ2-7
V: TRBV9
length: 15
D: TRBD2
CDR3: CASSVLAGGSYEQYF
DNA: TGTGCCAGCAGCGTCCTAGCGGGAGGCTCCTACGAGCAGTACTTC

size: .
J: TRBJ1-3
V: TRBV29-1
length: 15
D: .
CDR3: CSGTFGLHSGNTIYF
DNA: TGCAGCGGTACCTTCGGTCTCCACTCTGGAAACACCATATATTTT

size: .
J: TRBJ2-3
V: TRBV18
length: 16
D: TRBD2
CDR3: CASSRTSGHSTDTQYF
DNA: TGTGCCAGCTCACGTACTAGCGGTCATAGCACAGATACGCAGTATTTT

size: .
J: TRBJ1-1
V: TRBV5-6
length: 16
D: TRBD1
CDR3: CASSRGTGTVETEAFF
DNA: TGTGCCAGCAGCCGCGGGACAGGGACGGTTGAGACTGAAGCTTTCTTT

size: few
J: TRBJ2-1
V: TRBV9
length: 16
D: .
CDR3: CASSGDTGMGHNEQFF
DNA: TGTGCCAGCAGCGGGGACACAGGGATGGGCCACAATGAGCAGTTCTTC

size: .
J: TRBJ2-5
V: TRBV11-2
length: 13
D: .
CDR3: CASSLSKPETQYF
DNA: TGTGCCAGCAGCCTGTCCAAGCCAGAGACCCAGTACTTC

size: .
J: TRBJ1-2
V: TRBV7-9
length: 11
D: .
CDR3: CASSSGDGYTF
DNA: TGTGCCAGCAGCTCGGGGGATGGCTACACCTTC

size: .
J: TRBJ1-5
V: TRBV4-3
length: 13
D: .
CDR3: CASSRGGNQPQHF
DNA: TGCGCCAGCAGCCGTGGTGGCAATCAGCCCCAGCATTTT

size: .
J: TRBJ2-1
V: TRBV7-3
length: 14
D: TRBD2
CDR3: CASSLAGGLNEQFF
DNA: TGTGCCAGCAGCTTGGCGGGAGGGCTCAATGAGCAGTTCTTC

size: .
J: TRBJ1-4
V: TRBV5-1
length: 14
D: .
CDR3: CASNDSPLNEKLFF
DNA: TGCGCCAGCAACGACAGTCCACTTAATGAAAAACTGTTTTTT

size: .
J: TRBJ1-2
V: TRBV7-8
length: 13
D: .
CDR3: CASSFGTSGGYTF
DNA: TGTGCCAGCAGCTTCGGGACATCAGGTGGCTACACCTTC

size: .
J: TRBJ2-4
V: TRBV4-3
length: 16
D: .
CDR3: CASSQESQGAKNIQYF
DNA: TGCGCCAGCAGCCAAGAATCCCAGGGAGCCAAAAACATTCAGTACTTC

size: few
J: TRBJ1-5
V: TRBV18
length: 13
D: TRBD1
CDR3: CASSPTGDQPQHF
DNA: TGTGCCAGCTCGCCGACAGGGGATCAGCCCCAGCATTTT

size: .
J: TRBJ2-1
V: TRBV28
length: 16
D: TRBD2
CDR3: CASSLLEGTTYNEQFF
DNA: TGTGCCAGCAGTTTACTTGAAGGGACTACCTACAATGAGCAGTTCTTC

size: .
J: TRBJ2-7
V: TRBV7-9
length: 14
D: TRBD2
CDR3: CASSLGVAGEGQYF
DNA: TGTGCCAGCAGCTTAGGAGTAGCGGGAGAGGGGCAGTACTTC

size: few
J: TRBJ2-5
V: TRBV19
length: 11
D: .
CDR3: CASSERETQYF
DNA: TGTGCCAGTAGTGAACGCGAGACCCAGTACTTC

size: .
J: TRBJ1-1
V: TRBV5-1
length: 15
D: .
CDR3: CASSLGQTRNTEAFF
DNA: TGCGCCAGCAGCTTGGGACAGACGAGGAACACTGAAGCTTTCTTT

size: .
J: TRBJ1-2
V: TRBV6-5
length: 15
D: TRBD1
CDR3: CASSPTWTGGYGYTF
DNA: TGTGCCAGCAGCCCTACCTGGACAGGGGGCTATGGCTACACCTTC

size: .
J: TRBJ1-5
V: TRBV10-3
length: 15
D: .
CDR3: CAISPGSAGNQPQHF
DNA: TGTGCCATCTCCCCAGGAAGTGCGGGCAATCAGCCCCAGCATTTT